The 25 T cell receptor beta chains below come from one sample, sequenced in a study of blood T cells in healthy people across ages. With a J-beta primer mix and a sample-barcoded 5' primer, a second PCR ran about 7 to 12 cycles. TCRdb reanalysed the 5' RACE reads using MiXCR and keeps one entry per CDR3 protein. The sample has some 1 million distinct CDR3 sequences; under 55% are singletons. Sequencing was done on a sample of blood. These receptor sequences come from a woman between 55 and 75 years old in good health.

This clonotype has only one observation. The V call is TRBV2, the J call TRBJ2-3; D is perhaps TRBD2 (5 bases). Germline V gene lookup returns CDR1 SNHLY and CDR2 FYNNEI. The CDR3 length is 16 residues. Trimming took 6 bases from V and 1 from J, leaving 17 bases between them. The CDR3 is CASRPGWGSGTDTQYF. CDR3 bases: TGTGCCAGCAGGCCGGGGTGGGGTAGCGGCACAGATACGCAGTATTTT. The variable domain in full, with the rest retrieved from reference TRBV2 and TRBJ2-3, is EPEVTQTPSHQVTQMGQEVILRCVPISNHLYFYWYRQILGQKVEFLVSFYNNEISEKSEIFDDQFSVERPDGSNFTLKIRSTKLEDSAMYFCASRPGWGSGTDTQYFGPGTRLTVL.

The chain carries TRBV9 and TRBJ2-5; 10 bases are shared with TRBD2. The length of the CDR3 is 15 residues. Germline V gene sequence: CDR1 SGDLS, CDR2 YYNGEE. Germline trimming cut 1 base from V and 4 bases from J; bases unmatched to any gene: 4. The chain's CDR3 is CASSVLAGARETQYF. In DNA form, the CDR3 reads TGTGCCAGCAGCGTACTAGCGGGAGCGCGAGAGACCCAGTACTTC.

V usage is TRBV20-1 and J usage is TRBJ2-1, with 8 bases that match TRBD2. Germline values: CDR1 DFQATT, CDR2 SNEGSKA (reference sequence). Trimming took 2 bases from V and 1 from J; bases not matched to a gene: 4. This CDR3 spans 15 amino acids. The CDR3 spells CSARPSGGSYNEQFF. The CDR3 DNA reads as TGCAGTGCTAGACCCTCGGGAGGGTCCTACAATGAGCAGTTCTTC.

Only a few counts were recorded for this clonotype. This chain joins TRBV6-5 and TRBJ1-6; 9 bases agree with TRBD1. Germline values: CDR1 MNHEY, CDR2 SVGAGI. V lost 3 bases to trimming and J lost 7 bases; unmatched junction nucleotides: 16. The length of the CDR3 is 19 residues. CDR3 amino acids: CASSYSSQRDRVKNSPLHF. The CDR3 bases are TGTGCCAGCAGTTATTCTTCTCAGAGGGACAGGGTCAAGAATTCACCCCTCCACTTT.

V usage is TRBV2 and J usage is TRBJ2-1, with 11 bases identical to TRBD2. Germline V gives CDR1 SNHLY, CDR2 FYNNEI. The CDR3 length is 15 residues. The J segment lost 4 bases and the V segment lost 3 bases, leaving 2 bases of the junction unmatched. The CDR3 DNA sequence: TGTGCCAGCAGTGAGACTAGCGGGGAATACAATGAGCAGTTCTTC. It yields the protein CASSETSGEYNEQFF.

V and J are TRBV28 and TRBJ2-1, with D tentatively TRBD1 (5 bases). The CDR3 sequence is 13 residues long. Germline V gene lookup returns CDR1 MDHEN and CDR2 SYDVKM. The germline V and J ends were trimmed by 5 bases and 9 bases, with 14 bases remaining between them. CDR3: CASSPRQGGEQFF. As DNA, the CDR3 is TGTGCCAGCAGTCCCCGCCAGGGCGGTGAGCAGTTCTTC.

Here the CDR3 reads CASSYPRGSDNEQFF. CDR3 DNA: TGTGCCAGCAGTTACCCCCGGGGTAGCGACAATGAGCAGTTCTTC. The genes are TRBV6-6 and TRBJ2-1; TRBD2 is a possible D gene (5 bases). This CDR3 contains 15 residues. V lost 2 bases to trimming and J lost 5 bases, with 13 bases between them. From germline, CDR1 is MNHNY and CDR2 SVGAGI (reference sequence).

The chain recombines TRBV27 with TRBJ2-4; a possible D gene is TRBD1 (6 bases). Between the trimmed V and J ends, which lost 5 bases and 13 bases, there was a span of 24 bases. CDR1 and CDR2 from the germline V gene are MNHEY and SMNVEV (reference sequence). The CDR3 covers 15 residues. The CDR3 loop is CASSEAYRVHQEQYF. For the CDR3, the DNA is TGTGCCAGCAGTGAGGCTTACAGGGTCCATCAAGAGCAGTACTTC.

This clonotype was observed a handful of times. V is TRBV20-1 and J is TRBJ2-7, with TRBD1 matching over 7 bases. The CDR3 consists of 15 residues. Germline V gene data show CDR1 as DFQATT and CDR2 as SNEGSKA (reference sequence). J lost 1 base, V lost 6 bases, and 12 bases had no gene match. The CDR3: CSAYHRAQGSYEQYF. The CDR3 DNA reads TGCAGTGCATATCATAGAGCACAGGGGTCCTACGAGCAGTACTTC.

The rearrangement uses TRBV4-1 and TRBJ2-7; tentatively, D is TRBD1 (6 bases). CDR1 is MGHRA, CDR2 YSYEKL, per germline. CDR3 length equals 16 residues. V lost 0 bases to trimming and J lost 2 bases, with 14 bases between them. CDR3 protein: CASSQDRQAKAYEQYF. The CDR3 coding sequence is TGCGCCAGCAGCCAAGATCGACAGGCAAAAGCCTACGAGCAGTACTTC.

The V call is TRBV20-1, the J call TRBJ2-1; TRBD1 is a possible D gene (6 bases). Germline V gene data show CDR1 as DFQATT and CDR2 as SNEGSKA (reference sequence). Trimming left V 5 bases short and J 1 base short, with 12 bases between. This CDR3 spans 14 amino acids. The CDR3 loop reads CSALDSASYNEQFF. For the CDR3, the DNA is TGCAGTGCTTTGGACAGTGCGTCCTACAATGAGCAGTTCTTC.

The V and J genes are TRBV28 and TRBJ2-1; 7 nucleotides match TRBD2. Trimming at V came to 1 base and at J to 0 bases, leaving 12 bases not matched to a gene. Per germline, CDR1 MDHEN and CDR2 SYDVKM. The CDR3 runs 19 residues. This CDR3 reads CASSLFDRGGQLSYNEQFF. CDR3 DNA: TGTGCCAGCAGTTTATTTGATAGGGGAGGGCAGCTCTCCTACAATGAGCAGTTCTTC.

The chain combines TRBV3-1 with TRBJ2-1, with a weak D call TRBD2 (5 bases). Germline CDR1 reads LGHDT; CDR2 reads YNNKEL (reference sequence). The V end lost 2 bases, the J end lost 0 bases, and 8 bases lay between the germline ends. The CDR3 consists of 15 residues. CDR3 sequence reads: CASSQSGISYNEQFF. The CDR3 bases are TGTGCCAGCAGCCAATCGGGGATCTCCTACAATGAGCAGTTCTTC.

This clonotype was detected a few times. This sequence joins TRBV2 and TRBJ2-1, with 13 bases fitting TRBD2. V was clipped by 5 bases and J by 6 bases; unmatched bases: 7. The CDR3 is 16 residues long. Looked up from germline, CDR1 is SNHLY and CDR2 is FYNNEI. The CDR3 sequence: CASSFLGLAGTNEQFF. The CDR3 DNA sequence: TGTGCCAGCAGTTTTTTGGGACTAGCGGGGACCAATGAGCAGTTCTTC.

This clonotype has a single count. The gene calls are TRBV11-2 and TRBJ2-5; 7 bases map to TRBD2. Trimming cost V 3 bases and J 0 bases; bases outside gene matches: 4. The CDR3 covers 15 residues. Germline lookup yields CDR1 SGHAT and CDR2 FQNNGV. The CDR3 region has the DNA TGTGCCAGCAGCTTCCAAGGGAGGGACCAAGAGACCCAGTACTTC. The encoded protein is CASSFQGRDQETQYF. Together with reference TRBV11-2 and TRBJ2-5, the CDR3 gives the full variable domain: EAGVAQSPRYKIIEKRQSVAFWCNPISGHATLYWYQQILGQGPKLLIQFQNNGVVDDSQLPKDRFSAERLKGVDSTLKIQPAKLEDSAVYLCASSFQGRDQETQYFGPGTRLLVL.

This clonotype was counted many times. The chain combines TRBV29-1 with TRBJ2-7, with 7 positions matching TRBD1. The V segment lost 7 bases and the J segment 2 bases; nucleotides outside the gene matches: 5. Germline V gene sequence: CDR1 SQVTM, CDR2 ANQGSEA. The CDR3 is 12 residues long. This chain's CDR3 is CSARTGAYEQYF. The CDR3, as DNA: TGCAGCGCCCGGACAGGTGCCTACGAGCAGTACTTC.

V usage is TRBV6-2 or TRBV6-3 and J usage is TRBJ2-5; a weak D match, TRBD2 (5 bases). Germline V lookup: CDR1 MNHEY, CDR2 SVGEGT. V dropped 0 bases and J dropped 4 bases, with 15 bases sitting between them. CDR3 size: 16 residues. The CDR3 DNA sequence: TGTGCCAGCAGTTACTCGATACGGGAAGGAAGAGAGACCCAGTACTTC. As protein: CASSYSIREGRETQYF.

The V and J genes are TRBV9 and TRBJ2-3; no reliable D call. CDR3 length: 16 residues. The germline V and J ends were trimmed by 4 bases and 2 bases, with 17 bases remaining between them. Looked up from germline, CDR1 is SGDLS and CDR2 is YYNGEE. CDR3 DNA sequence: TGTGCCAGCAGCACCCACAGCGACTTTACCACAGATACGCAGTATTTT. It translates to CASSTHSDFTTDTQYF. Full variable domain (remainder filled in from reference TRBV9 and TRBJ2-3): DSGVTQTPKHLITATGQRVTLRCSPRSGDLSVYWYQQSLDQGLQFLIQYYNGEERAKGNILERFSAQQFPDLHSELNLSSLELGDSALYFCASSTHSDFTTDTQYFGPGTRLTVL.

The CDR3 nucleotides read TGTGCCAGCAGCTTAGGGCAGGGGGTGTATACGGAGACCCAGTACTTC. Amino acids: CASSLGQGVYTETQYF. V and J are TRBV7-6 and TRBJ2-5; 7 positions match TRBD1. Germline assignment: CDR1 SGHVS and CDR2 FNYEAQ. With V trimmed by 1 base and J by 5 bases, 10 bases remained unmatched. The length of the CDR3 is 16 residues. The full variable domain, rest sourced from reference TRBV7-6 and TRBJ2-5, is GAGVSQSPRYKVTKRGQDVALRCDPISGHVSLYWYRQALGQGPEFLTYFNYEAQQDKSGLPNDRFSAERPEGSISTLTIQRTEQRDSAMYRCASSLGQGVYTETQYFGPGTRLLVL.

This clonotype appeared a few times. The chain combines TRBV6-5 with TRBJ2-7; TRBD2 aligns across 7 bases. From germline, CDR1 is MNHEY and CDR2 SVGAGI. The CDR3 totals 14 residues. The trim removed 2 bases at V and 2 bases at J, leaving 3 bases unmatched. CDR3 in amino acids: CASSYGEGPYEQYF. The CDR3 nucleotides are TGTGCCAGCAGTTACGGGGAGGGACCCTACGAGCAGTACTTC.

The chain employs TRBV29-1 and TRBJ2-1; TRBD2 matches at 8 bases. The ends lost 6 bases at V and 9 bases at J; junction bases unmatched: 7. The CDR3 spans 12 residues. Germline lookup yields CDR1 SQVTM and CDR2 ANQGSEA. The CDR3 reads CSVRSTSGEQFF. The CDR3 bases are TGCAGCGTCCGTTCTACTAGCGGTGAGCAGTTCTTC.

V and J are TRBV7-6 and TRBJ2-5, with 11 positions matching TRBD2. Gene TRBJ2-1 matches the end of the DNA better, so the J call may be wrong. The CDR3 consists of 15 residues. The germline V gene encodes CDR1 SGHVS and CDR2 FNYEAQ. Here the CDR3 DNA reads TGTGCCAGCAGCCCGATAGCGGGAGGGATTGATGAGCAGTTCTTC. Residues: CASSPIAGGIDEQFF.

The J gene is TRBJ2-3, the V gene TRBV20-1; D unclear. Trimming pared 3 bases from V and 2 bases from J, leaving 9 bases between. The CDR3 is 13 amino acids. Germline-derived CDR1 and CDR2 are DFQATT and SNEGSKA (reference sequence). For the CDR3, the DNA is TGCAGTGCTAGTGATCGGACCACAGATACGCAGTATTTT. Encoded protein: CSASDRTTDTQYF.

A few counts support this clonotype. V is TRBV15 and J is TRBJ2-7; 7 positions match TRBD1. The CDR3 length is 17 residues. Germline V gene lookup returns CDR1 LNHNV and CDR2 YYDKDF (reference sequence). V lost 0 bases to trimming and J lost 3 bases; unmatched junction nucleotides: 11. The DNA for the CDR3 is TGTGCCACCAGCAGAGATCGGGTGGACAGGACGAGCTACGAGCAGTACTTC. Protein product: CATSRDRVDRTSYEQYF.

The chain is built from TRBV29-1 and TRBJ1-2; D is ambiguous. The CDR3 extends over 15 amino acids. Germline CDR1 SQVTM, CDR2 ANQGSEA. V gave up 0 bases and J gave up 4 bases, with 15 bases separating them. CDR3: CSVEDSMWQPYGYTF. CDR3 DNA sequence: TGCAGCGTTGAAGATTCGATGTGGCAGCCCTATGGCTACACCTTC.